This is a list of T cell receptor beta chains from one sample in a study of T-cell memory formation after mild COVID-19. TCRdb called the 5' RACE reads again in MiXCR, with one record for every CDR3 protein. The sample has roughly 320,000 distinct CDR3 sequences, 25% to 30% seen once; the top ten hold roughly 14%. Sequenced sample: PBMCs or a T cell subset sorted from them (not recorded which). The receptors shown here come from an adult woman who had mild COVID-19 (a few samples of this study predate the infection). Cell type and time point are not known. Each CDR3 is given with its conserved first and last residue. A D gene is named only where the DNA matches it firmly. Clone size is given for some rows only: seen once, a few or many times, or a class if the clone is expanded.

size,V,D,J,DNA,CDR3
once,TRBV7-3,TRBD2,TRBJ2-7,TGTGCCAGCAGCCCGAGCGGGGGGGCCTTTTACGAGCAGTACTTC,CASSPSGGAFYEQYF
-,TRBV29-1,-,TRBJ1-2,TGCAGCGTTGATAATCAGGGCTATGGCTACACCTTC,CSVDNQGYGYTF
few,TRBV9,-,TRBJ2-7,TGTGCCAGCAGCCAAACACCGGGCTCCTACGAGCAGTACTTC,CASSQTPGSYEQYF
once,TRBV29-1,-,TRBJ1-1,TGCAGCGTTGATCTGGGAAACACTGAAGCTTTCTTT,CSVDLGNTEAFF
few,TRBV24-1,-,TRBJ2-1,TGTGCCACCAGTCGGGGGAACAATGAGCAGTTCTTC,CATSRGNNEQFF
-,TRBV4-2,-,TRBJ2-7,TGTGCCAGCAGCCAAGAAAAAAAGGGGCCGCTGGGCTACGAGCAGTACTTC,CASSQEKKGPLGYEQYF
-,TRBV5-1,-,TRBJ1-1,TGCGCCAGCAGCTTGGATCCCTTGGTGGGGACTGAAGCTTTCTTT,CASSLDPLVGTEAFF
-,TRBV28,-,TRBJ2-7,TGTGCCAGCAGGACGACGGTCGACGAGCAGTACTTC,CASRTTVDEQYF
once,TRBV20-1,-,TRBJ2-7,TGCAGTGCTATGCTCCGGCCGACCTACGAGCAGTACTTC,CSAMLRPTYEQYF
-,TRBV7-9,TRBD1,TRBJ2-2,TGTGCCAGCAGCTCGACAGGGTTGGACACCGGGGAGCTGTTTTTT,CASSSTGLDTGELFF
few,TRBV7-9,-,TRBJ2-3,TGTGCCAGCAGCTTCCGGGATCAAGCAGATACGCAGTATTTT,CASSFRDQADTQYF
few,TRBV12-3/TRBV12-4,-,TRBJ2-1,TGTGCCAGCGGGATGTCCTACAATGAGCAGTTCTTC,CASGMSYNEQFF
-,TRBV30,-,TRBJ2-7,TGTGCCTGGAGCATCCCCAGCCGACCCAGAACCTATTACGAGCAGTACTTC,CAWSIPSRPRTYYEQYF
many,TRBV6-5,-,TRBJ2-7,TGTGCCAGCAGTCCCTTTGGTAGCGGAGCCTCCTACGAGCAGTACTTC,CASSPFGSGASYEQYF
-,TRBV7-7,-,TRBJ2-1,TGTGCCAGCAGCTTATCAGGGGGGCAGATCGATGAGCAGTTCTTC,CASSLSGGQIDEQFF
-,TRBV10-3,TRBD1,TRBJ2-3,TGTGCCATCAGTGAATTGGACAGGGGGACCACAGATACGCAGTATTTT,CAISELDRGTTDTQYF
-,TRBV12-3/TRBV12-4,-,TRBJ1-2,TGTGCCAGCAGTTTACCAGGGCAGGGGATCGTCGGCTACACCTTC,CASSLPGQGIVGYTF
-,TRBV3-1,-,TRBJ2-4,TGTGCCAGCAGCCAGAATAGCGGAGCCAAAAACATTCAGTACTTC,CASSQNSGAKNIQYF
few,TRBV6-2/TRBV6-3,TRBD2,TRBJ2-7,TGTGCCAGCAGTACCCCATTAGCGGGAGGGCCGGGATACGAGCAGTACTTC,CASSTPLAGGPGYEQYF
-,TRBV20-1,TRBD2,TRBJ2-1,TGCAGTGCTAGTAAAACTAGCGGGAGGGCCTACAATGAGCAGTTCTTC,CSASKTSGRAYNEQFF
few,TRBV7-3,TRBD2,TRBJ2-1,TGTGCCAGCAGCCCAGGAATGGGCGGGGGGCCCTACAATGAGCAGTTCTTC,CASSPGMGGGPYNEQFF
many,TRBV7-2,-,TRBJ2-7,TGTGCCAGCAGCTCCCGGAGGGCCTACGAGCAGTACTTC,CASSSRRAYEQYF
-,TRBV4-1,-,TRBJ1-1,TGCGCCAGCAGCCACCTCTTATGGGCAGGGTCAACGGCGGGTACTGAAGCTTTCTTT,CASSHLLWAGSTAGTEAFF
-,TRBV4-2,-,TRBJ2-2,TGTGCCAGCAGCCAAGATAAGTCCGGCACCGGGGAGCTGTTTTTT,CASSQDKSGTGELFF
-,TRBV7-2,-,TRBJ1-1,TGTGCCAGCAGCCCCCCCGGGGGGACGAACACTGAAGCTTTCTTT,CASSPPGGTNTEAFF
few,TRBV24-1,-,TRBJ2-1,TGTGCCACCAGTGATTTGCCCGGTAGTGAGCAGTTCTTC,CATSDLPGSEQFF
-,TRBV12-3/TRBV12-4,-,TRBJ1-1,TGTGCCAGCAGTTCCTACTCGGGCCCTACGTTAGCTTTCTTT,CASSSYSGPTLAFF
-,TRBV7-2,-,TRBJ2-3,TGTGCCAGCAGCCCCTGGGGGAGCACAGATACGCAGTATTTT,CASSPWGSTDTQYF